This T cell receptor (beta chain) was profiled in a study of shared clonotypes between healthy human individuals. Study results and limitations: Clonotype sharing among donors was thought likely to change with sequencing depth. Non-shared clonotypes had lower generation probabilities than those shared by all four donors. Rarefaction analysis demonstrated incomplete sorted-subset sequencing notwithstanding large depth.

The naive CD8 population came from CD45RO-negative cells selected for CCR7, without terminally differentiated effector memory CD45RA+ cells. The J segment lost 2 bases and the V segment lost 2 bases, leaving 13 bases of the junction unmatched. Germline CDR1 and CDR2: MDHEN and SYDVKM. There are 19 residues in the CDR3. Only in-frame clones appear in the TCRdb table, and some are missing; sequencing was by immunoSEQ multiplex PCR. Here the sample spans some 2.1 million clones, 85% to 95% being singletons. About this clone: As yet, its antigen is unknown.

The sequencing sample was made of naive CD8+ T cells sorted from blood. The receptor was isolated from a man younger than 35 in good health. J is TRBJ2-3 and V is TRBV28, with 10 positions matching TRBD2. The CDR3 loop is CASSLPTKGLAPSTDTQYF. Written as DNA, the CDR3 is TGTGCCAGCAGTTTACCCACGAAGGGACTAGCGCCCTCCACAGATACGCAGTATTTT.